This passage covers 14 T cell receptor beta chains from one sample sequenced in a study of lung T cells in sarcoidosis with Löfgren's syndrome. A single record per CDR3 protein comes from TCRdb applying MiXCR to the reads. This table holds about 9,400 distinct CDR3 sequences, nearly 20% found once. Material for sequencing was CD4+ T cells from bronchoalveolar lavage. Every receptor here comes from a human donor with sarcoidosis (Löfgren's syndrome or another form), or a control subject (not recorded which).

This clonotype was detected many times. V is TRBV11-2 and J is TRBJ2-3; TRBD2 aligns across 7 bases. Trimming removed 5 bases from V and 3 bases from J; junction bases left unmatched: 11. Germline CDR1 and CDR2: SGHAT and FQNNGV. The CDR3 is 16 amino acids. The chain's CDR3 is CASSQGREDETDTQYF. The DNA for the CDR3 is TGTGCCAGCAGCCAAGGGAGGGAGGATGAAACAGATACGCAGTATTTT.

Many counts were recorded for this clonotype. V is TRBV19 and J is TRBJ2-7; D remains ambiguous. In germline, CDR1 is LNHDA, CDR2 SQIVND (reference sequence). Deletions cut 11 bases from V and 6 bases from J, with 23 bases between. The CDR3 length is 14 residues. CDR3 in amino acids: CAASSILGVVEQYF. The CDR3 DNA follows: TGTGCCGCCAGCAGTATCCTGGGCGTGGTCGAGCAGTACTTC.

To note about this clonotype: This clone may be a read error of a much larger clone one base away. The rearrangement joins TRBV6-2 or TRBV6-3 to TRBJ2-5, with D perhaps being TRBD1 or TRBD2 (5 bases each). Germline CDR1 is MNHEY and CDR2 is SVGEGT. The CDR3 is made up of 15 amino acids. The CDR3: CASSYRGDLQETQHF. The CDR3, as DNA: TGTGCCAGCAGTTACAGGGGAGACCTACAAGAGACCCAGCACTTC.

This clonotype is judged medium-sized. The gene calls are TRBV28 and TRBJ1-5; D not resolved. V lost 3 bases, J lost 3 bases, and 9 bases lay in between. CDR1 and CDR2 (germline): MDHEN, SYDVKM. The length of the CDR3 is 14 residues. The CDR3 region has the DNA TGTGCCAGCAGTTTGGTGGCAGACAATCAGCCCCAGCATTTT. Translation: CASSLVADNQPQHF.

This chain uses TRBV6-1 with TRBJ2-2, with D possibly being TRBD1 or TRBD2 (5 bases each). Germline V gene lookup returns CDR1 MNHNS and CDR2 SASEGT. The length of the CDR3 is 15 residues. V lost 6 bases and J 4 bases, leaving 15 bases between the germline ends. As DNA, the CDR3 is TGTGCCAGCAGGAGGGCTGGGGACGGCACCGGGGAGCTGTTTTTT. This codes for CASRRAGDGTGELFF.

Concerning this clonotype itself: This sequence may be a read error, since a much larger clone differs from it by one base. The chain has TRBV5-4 and TRBJ2-3, with 8 bases matching TRBD2. The CDR3 totals 16 residues. CDR1 and CDR2 (germline): SGHNT, YYREEE (reference sequence). The CDR3 region has the DNA TGTGCCAGCAGCTCCGGGAGGGACCACCGCACATATACGCAGTATTTT. Its translation: CASSSGRDHRTYTQYF.

Details on this clonotype: A single base separates this from a much larger clone, so it may be a read error. The CDR3, as DNA: TGCGCCAGCAGCTTGGGCCCCACCGGGGAGCTGCTTTTT. It yields the protein CASSLGPTGELLF. The genes are TRBV5-1 and TRBJ2-2; the D gene is possibly TRBD2 (5 bases). Per the germline V gene, CDR1 is SGHRS and CDR2 is YFSETQ. The CDR3 totals 13 residues.

This clonotype came up many times. The V and J genes are TRBV10-3 and TRBJ1-1; D is undetermined. CDR1 ENHRY and CDR2 SYGVKD come from the germline V gene. V was trimmed by 5 bases and J by 8 bases, leaving 21 bases between them. CDR3 size: 15 residues. The CDR3 protein is CAISQGGPSSMEAFF. The DNA for the CDR3 is TGTGCCATCAGTCAAGGAGGACCCTCGAGTATGGAAGCTTTCTTT.

This clonotype was observed many times. The J gene is TRBJ2-3, the V gene TRBV7-6, with 13 bases that match TRBD2. This CDR3 is 15 amino acids long. The trim removed 5 bases at V and 6 bases at J, leaving 5 bases unmatched. Germline CDR1 reads SGHVS; CDR2 reads FNYEAQ. CDR3 sequence: CASSKLAGGPDTQYF. The CDR3 DNA is TGTGCCAGCAGCAAACTAGCGGGGGGGCCTGATACGCAGTATTTT.

The table lists this clonotype with many counts. The CDR3 here is CASSGGIYEQYF. CDR3 DNA: TGTGCCAGCAGTGGGGGGATCTACGAGCAGTACTTC. V is TRBV6-2 or TRBV6-3 and J is TRBJ2-7; the D gene is possibly TRBD2 (6 bases). Per germline, CDR1 MNHEY and CDR2 SVGEGT. Trimming took off 5 bases at V and 3 bases at J, with 8 bases between the two ends. The CDR3 sequence is 12 residues long.

This clonotype was seen repeatedly, ten times or more. The rearrangement joins TRBV7-6 to TRBJ2-3, with TRBD2 matching over 9 bases. CDR3 size: 12 residues. V lost 6 bases to trimming and J lost 6 bases; unmatched junction nucleotides: 1. The V gene's germline CDR1 is SGHVS and CDR2 FNYEAQ. CDR3 sequence: CASRGTSDTQYF. The CDR3 DNA follows: TGTGCCAGCAGAGGGACTAGCGATACGCAGTATTTT.

This clonotype was counted a single time. This may be a read error, as it is one base from a much larger clone. A read error is likely, as this CDR3 ends without the conserved phenylalanine or tryptophan. This chain links TRBV5-1 with TRBJ1-1; 9 nucleotides agree with TRBD1. This CDR3 has 15 amino acids. CDR1 and CDR2 from the germline V gene are SGHRS and YFSETQ. V gave up 4 bases and J gave up 3 bases; unmatched junction bases: 7. The CDR3: CASSPGQGRDTEAFL. CDR3 bases: TGCGCCAGCAGCCCGGGACAGGGCCGGGACACTGAAGCTTTCCTT.

By share of the sample, this clonotype is medium-sized. The V and J genes are TRBV6-1 and TRBJ1-1, with 7 bases that match TRBD1. The CDR3 consists of 14 residues. Unmatched junction bases numbered 8, after V lost 6 bases and J lost 4 bases. Germline V lookup: CDR1 MNHNS, CDR2 SASEGT. DNA of the CDR3: TGTGCCAGCAGGTCCGACAGGGAGGGCACTGAAGCTTTCTTT. Translating gives CASRSDREGTEAFF.

As to this clonotype: This is likely a read error, given that the CDR3 carries no conserved phenylalanine or tryptophan at its end. Because the CDR3's place on the DNA is in doubt, the DNA is left out and the CDR3 is given as listed by TCRdb. The chain carries TRBV7-2 and TRBJ2-7; TRBD1 was called by the table and not checked on the DNA. The CDR3 extends over 12 residues, inclusive of both ends. CDR1 is SGHTA, CDR2 FQGNSA, per germline. CDR3 amino acids: CASSPIPGPPGS.